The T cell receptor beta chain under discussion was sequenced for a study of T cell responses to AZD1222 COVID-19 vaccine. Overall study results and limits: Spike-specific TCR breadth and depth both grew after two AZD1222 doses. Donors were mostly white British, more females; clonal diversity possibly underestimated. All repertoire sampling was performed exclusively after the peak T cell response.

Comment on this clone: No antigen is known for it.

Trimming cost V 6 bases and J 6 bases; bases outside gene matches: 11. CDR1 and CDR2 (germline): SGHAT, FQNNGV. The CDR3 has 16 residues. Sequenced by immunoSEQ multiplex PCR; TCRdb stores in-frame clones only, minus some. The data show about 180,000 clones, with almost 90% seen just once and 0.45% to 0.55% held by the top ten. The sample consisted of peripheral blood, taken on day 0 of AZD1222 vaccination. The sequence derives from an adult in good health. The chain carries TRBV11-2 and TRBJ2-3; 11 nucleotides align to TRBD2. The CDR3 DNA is TGTGCCAGCAGTTCAGTTAGCGGGGGGGAGTGGGATACGCAGTATTTT. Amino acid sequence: CASSSVSGGEWDTQYF.